The present T cell receptor beta chain was sequenced within a study of metastatic and nonmetastatic thyroid tumors. Germline CDR1 reads MRHNA; CDR2 reads SNTAGT. The CDR3 runs 13 residues. Trimming pared 0 bases from V and 3 bases from J, leaving 2 bases between. This clone has a handful of counts. There were no patients who had received any treatment before thyroid surgery. TCRdb re-called clones via MiXCR from the PCR reads. The data hold roughly 35,000 clones, with about a sixth observed a single time. The specimen was blood. This TCR was sampled from a female donor with papillary thyroid cancer or a benign thyroid nodule (not recorded which). Some clones in this sample may be carry-over from other donors' samples. The V and J genes are TRBV6-4 and TRBJ2-2; D gene uncertain. The CDR3: CASSDSDTGELFF. The CDR3 bases are TGTGCCAGCAGTGACTCGGACACCGGGGAGCTGTTTTTT.